Listed below are T cell receptor beta chains from one sample, sequenced in a study of cytomegalovirus exposure and HLA in healthy donors. Assay: immunoSEQ multiplex PCR; the TCRdb copy retains only in-frame clones and omits some. The data show 55,000 to 75,000 clones, and the top ten clones hold almost 4%. Sequenced sample: PBMCs. The receptors derive from a male donor in good health and CMV-seronegative. CDR3s include the opening cysteine and the closing phenylalanine or tryptophan.

>TRBV30|TRBJ2-5
CAWSVPRAGGGYPTQYF
>TRBV13|TRBJ1-1
CASRFTRTEAFF
>TRBV30|TRBJ2-5
CAWSVGSRGETQYF
>TRBV6-6|TRBJ2-7
CASSYSDGTSPYF
>TRBV29-1|TRBJ2-7
CSVEALTHEQYF
>TRBV18|TRBJ2-6
CASSPRRTDGANVLTF
>TRBV30|TRBJ2-3
CAWSEGLAGGTDTQYF
>TRBV6-5|TRBJ2-1
CASRRTGGNEQFF
>TRBV19|TRBJ1-5
CASSRGTATRGNQPQHF
>TRBV7-8|TRBJ1-2
CASSLDPGANGYTF
>TRBV9|TRBJ2-3
CASSEPRESKADTQYF
>TRBV19|TRBJ1-1
CASSSQRGTEAFF
>TRBV28|TRBJ1-6
CASALQGPLSSYNSPLHF
>TRBV28|TRBJ1-1
CASSFVGASTEAFF
>TRBV5-1|TRBJ1-2
CASSSGQATPSGYTF
>TRBV28|TRBJ1-1
CAAGRASEDTEAFF
>TRBV25-1|TRBJ2-7
CASTPADRVYEQYF
>TRBV28|TRBJ1-2
CASSPPANYGYTF
>TRBV7-8|TRBJ2-1
CASSPMAGGWGGEQFF
>TRBV5-4|TRBJ1-6
CASSQSGGKYNSHLHF
>TRBV4-1|TRBJ2-3
CASSQDGGTQYF
>TRBV19|TRBJ2-2
CASSIVAGGPGTGELFF
>TRBV28|TRBJ2-5
CASRTGVENQYF
>TRBV6-1|NA
CASSEALSAVRYYEQYF
>TRBV30|TRBJ2-7
CAWSVGVYEQYF
>TRBV5-5|TRBJ2-1
CASSLVQGPYNEQFF
>TRBV12-5|TRBJ2-4
CASGLSGAKNIQYF
>TRBV28|TRBJ2-7
CASSLLTGRFPYEQYF
>TRBV18|TRBJ1-2
CASSPGTKGYGYTF
>TRBV4-3|TRBJ2-2
CASSRDIQGPGELFF
>TRBV28|TRBJ2-7
CASRSGLGEQYF
>TRBV30|TRBJ2-7
CAWSPQGYEQYF
>TRBV4-1|TRBJ2-7
CASSQVPSGGASYEQYF
>TRBV5-4|TRBJ2-3
CASSLGFGGQGDKQYF
>TRBV2|TRBJ2-1
CASRSGSVTSEQFF
>TRBV9|TRBJ2-1
CASSVGPGGENEQFF
>TRBV7-2|TRBJ2-3
CASSLGWRGKDTQYF
>TRBV12-5|TRBJ2-7
CASASRDPYEQYF
>TRBV4-3|TRBJ2-1
CASSQEIYSDNEQFF
>TRBV28|TRBJ1-1
CASRPDRGLEDTEAFF
>TRBV5-1|TRBJ1-1
CASSLEPGGLNTEAFF
>TRBV9|TRBJ2-3
CASSVTGTGTQYF
>TRBV28|TRBJ2-3
CASSPDRLQYF
>TRBV2|TRBJ1-2
CASSEQEGIILDGYTF